What follows describes a single TCR beta chain. The target antigen is unknown. The CDR3 runs 18 residues. The germline V and J ends were trimmed by 3 bases and 2 bases, with 20 bases remaining between them. CDR1 and CDR2 (germline): MDHEN, SYDVKM. This entry is derived from a study of shared clonotypes between healthy human individuals. Overall study results and limits: Researchers found naive subsets generally carried larger estimated richness than memory subsets.

The data were produced by immunoSEQ multiplex PCR, yet TCRdb's version contains in-frame clones alone and is incomplete. In the table there are some 1,100,000 clones, approximately 80% of which are singletons. The sample was memory CD4+ T cells from PBMCs. Subset given: CD45RA-negative fraction. This sequence originates from a man between 18 and 35 years old in good health. Some clones in this sample may be carry-over from other donors' samples. The J gene is TRBJ1-5, the V gene TRBV28, with D unclear. CDR3 in DNA: TGTGCCAGCAGTTTTCCCGTCGCTCGGGGTAGCGGCAATCAGCCCCAGCATTTT. As protein: CASSFPVARGSGNQPQHF.